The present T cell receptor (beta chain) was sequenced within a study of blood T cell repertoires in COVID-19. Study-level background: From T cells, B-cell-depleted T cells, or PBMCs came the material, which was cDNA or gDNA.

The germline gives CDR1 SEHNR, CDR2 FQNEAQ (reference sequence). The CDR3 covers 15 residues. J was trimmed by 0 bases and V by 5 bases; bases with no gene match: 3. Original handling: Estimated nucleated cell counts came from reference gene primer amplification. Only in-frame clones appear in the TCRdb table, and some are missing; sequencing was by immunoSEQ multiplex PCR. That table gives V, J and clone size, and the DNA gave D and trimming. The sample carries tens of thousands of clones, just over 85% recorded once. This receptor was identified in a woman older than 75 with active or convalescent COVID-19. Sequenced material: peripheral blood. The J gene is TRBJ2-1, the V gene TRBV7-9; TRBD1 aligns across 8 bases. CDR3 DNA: TGTGCCAGCAGCCCAGGGGGCAGCTCCTACAATGAGCAGTTCTTC. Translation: CASSPGGSSYNEQFF.